This T cell receptor (beta chain) comes out of a study of vaccination and CD4 T cells after COVID-19 (dated by TCRdb to the early 2020s). Some background on the complete study: Convalescent patients had a positive SARS-CoV-2 result on nasal swab PCR, and of these patients, 8 or 9 had mild disease and one had severe disease. Post-vaccine blood samples were taken a median of about 70 days after the second vaccine dose, with a range of about 13 to 250 days. The spike-specific CD4+ TCR repertoire was compared before and after mRNA vaccination in around ten COVID-19 convalescent patients and several infection-naive healthy vaccine recipients. Post-COVID blood samples were collected from convalescent patients a median of around 96 days after diagnosis, with a range of about 35 to 170 days. The convalescent cohort comprised six males and four females, including two Hispanic individuals, seven Caucasians, two Asians and one multiracial person. Overlapping spike peptide pools from SARS-CoV-2 and from the common cold coronaviruses HCoV-NL63, HCoV-OC43 and HCoV-229E were used as culture stimuli. In control cultures, a CEFX viral epitope pool was used as positive control, an HIV-1 Nef peptide pool was used as negative control, or no peptide was added. Participants received two doses of either the Pfizer-BioNTech BNT162b2 vaccine (n=8) or the Moderna mRNA-1273 vaccine (n=2). Overall study results and their limits: Nearly all vaccine-specific clones in convalescent patients (304 of 307) were mono-reactive for SARS-CoV-2 spike rather than cross-reactive with common cold coronaviruses. Among the post-vaccine SARS-CoV-2-reactive clones in convalescent patients, a median approximately 90% showed up only after vaccination, which suggests vaccine-specific priming. The median number of SARS-CoV-2-reactive clonotypes rose from under 25 after infection to 30 to 45 after vaccination, but the change was not significant. Only a relatively small number of convalescent patients were included in the study, and early timepoints following natural infection were not analyzed.

A few counts support this clonotype. The specificity of this receptor is unknown. No qualities accompany the bases; no much larger clone lies one base away. Library preparation was by PCR. DNA from cultured CD4+ T cells underwent TCR sequencing with the Oncomine TCR Beta short-read assay at the Johns Hopkins FTIC core. Genomic DNA was extracted from the cultured CD4+ T cells with the QIAamp micro DNA kit. The Oncomine TCR Beta libraries from cultured CD4+ T cells were pooled using unique dual indexes and then sequenced on an Illumina iSeq 100. From the authors' description of their analysis: Non-productive sequences were removed, and CDR3s not starting with C, not ending with F or W, or shorter than 7 amino acids were discarded. The MANAFEST web application identified antigen-specific clonotypes by comparing peptide-stimulated wells against reference wells and other culture wells. For a clone to be called positive, the clone needed an FDR below 0.05, an odds ratio above 5, and a productive frequency above 0.1% in at least two of three replicate wells. Clonotypes that were significantly expanded in both SARS-CoV-2 spike wells and at least one common cold coronavirus spike condition were defined as cross-reactive. Similarity between CDR3 sequences was evaluated in R version 3.6.1 using Levenshtein distances (stringdist) and unrooted phylogenetic trees (ape). The public sequencing data were trimmed at Q25 with fastp and processed into clonotypes with MiXCR by TCRdb, which kept only in-frame beta chains. Rows with a matching CDR3 protein are joined into one entry that keeps the most common DNA and genes. The V and J calls, along with clone size, are taken from TCRdb and not from the paper's own processing. The sample table shows roughly 15,000 distinct CDR3 sequences, and roughly 51% are seen once. About 30% of the sample is in the top ten clones.

CDR1 LNHDA and CDR2 SQIVND are derived from the germline V gene (reference sequence). Measured from the cysteine to the phenylalanine, the CDR3 is 16 residues long. The sequence is cut down to CDR3 DNA, 48 bases in frame from base 1. Between the V and J ends, shortened by 3 bases and 1 base respectively, the junction contains 15 bases. This specimen's treatment or condition label, interpreted: approximately 9-day PBMC culture with coronavirus spike peptide pools or control peptides (ViraFEST assay). The study used the ViraFEST assay, which expanded antigen-specific T cells with peptide pools and then identified expanded clonotypes by TCR sequencing. The positive SARS-CoV-2 PCR tests of the convalescent patients were dated from March to December 2020, before the Alpha, Beta and Delta variants emerged in the United States. Two million PBMCs per well were cultured in IMDM with roughly 5% human AB serum and 8 to 10 IU/ml IL-2, plus 10 ug/ml peptide pools. On days 3 and 7, half of the culture medium was replaced with fresh IL-2-containing medium. After approximately 11 days of culture, CD4+ T cells were isolated by negative selection with the EasySep CD4+ T cell isolation kit. PBMCs were separated from whole blood using Ficoll-Paque Plus gradient centrifugation and then either used fresh or cryopreserved at -140C. Culture conditions were generally each tested in triplicate wells.

The sequence was collected from a human donor with COVID-19. The source material was cultured CD4+ T cells from blood, sampled after SARS-CoV-2 vaccination. The V gene is TRBV19 and the J gene is TRBJ2-5; the D gene is perhaps TRBD1, from 6 matching bases. The CDR3 region has the sequence CASSMGAGVSQETQYF. DNA sequence: TGTGCCAGTAGTATGGGGGCAGGGGTCTCCCAAGAGACCCAGTACTTC.